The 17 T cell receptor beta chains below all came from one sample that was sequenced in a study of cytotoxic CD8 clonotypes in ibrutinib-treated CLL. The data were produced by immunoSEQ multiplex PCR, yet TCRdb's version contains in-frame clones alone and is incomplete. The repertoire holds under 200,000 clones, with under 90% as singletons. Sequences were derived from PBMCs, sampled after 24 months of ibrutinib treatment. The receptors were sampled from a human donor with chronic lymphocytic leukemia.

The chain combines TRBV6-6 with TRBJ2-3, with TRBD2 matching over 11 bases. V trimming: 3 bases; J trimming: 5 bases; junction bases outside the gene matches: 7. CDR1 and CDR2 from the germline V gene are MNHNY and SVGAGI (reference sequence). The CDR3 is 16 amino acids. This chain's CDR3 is CASSYQLAGVGDTQYF. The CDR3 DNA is TGTGCCAGCAGTTATCAACTAGCGGGAGTTGGAGATACGCAGTATTTT.

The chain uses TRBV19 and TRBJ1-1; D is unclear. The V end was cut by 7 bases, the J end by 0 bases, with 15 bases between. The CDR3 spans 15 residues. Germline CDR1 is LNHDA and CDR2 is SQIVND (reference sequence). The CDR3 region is CASTIVPPVNTEAFF. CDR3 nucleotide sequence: TGTGCCAGTACCATCGTTCCACCGGTGAACACTGAAGCTTTCTTT.

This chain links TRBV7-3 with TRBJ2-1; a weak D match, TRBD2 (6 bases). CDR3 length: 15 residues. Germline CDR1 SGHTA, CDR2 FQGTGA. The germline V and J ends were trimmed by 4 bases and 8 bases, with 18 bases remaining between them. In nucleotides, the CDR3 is TGTGCCAGCAGCTCACAACCGGCAGCGGGCGATGAGCAGTTCTTC. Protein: CASSSQPAAGDEQFF.

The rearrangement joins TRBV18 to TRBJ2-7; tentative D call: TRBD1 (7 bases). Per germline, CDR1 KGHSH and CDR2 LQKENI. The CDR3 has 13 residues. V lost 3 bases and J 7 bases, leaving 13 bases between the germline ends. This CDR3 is CASSPHRGGEQYF. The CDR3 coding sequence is TGTGCCAGCTCACCTCACAGGGGAGGTGAGCAGTACTTC.

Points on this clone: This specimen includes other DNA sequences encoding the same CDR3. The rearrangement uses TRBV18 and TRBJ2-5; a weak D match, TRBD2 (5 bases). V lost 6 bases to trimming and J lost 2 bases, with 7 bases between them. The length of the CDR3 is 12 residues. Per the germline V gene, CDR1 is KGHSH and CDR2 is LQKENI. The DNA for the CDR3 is TGTGCCAGCTCTCGGGGTCAAGAGACCCAGTACTTC. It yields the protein CASSRGQETQYF. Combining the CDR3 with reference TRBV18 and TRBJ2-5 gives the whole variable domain NAGVMQNPRHLVRRRGQEARLRCSPMKGHSHVYWYRQLPEEGLKFMVYLQKENIIDESGMPKERFSAEFPKEGPSILRIQQVVRGDSAAYFCASSRGQETQYFGPGTRLLVL.

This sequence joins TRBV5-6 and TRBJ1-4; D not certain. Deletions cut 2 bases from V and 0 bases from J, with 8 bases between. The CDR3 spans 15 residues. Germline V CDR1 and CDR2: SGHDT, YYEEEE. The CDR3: CASSLLHSTNEKLFF. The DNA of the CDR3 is TGTGCCAGCAGCTTACTGCATTCAACTAATGAAAAACTGTTTTTT.

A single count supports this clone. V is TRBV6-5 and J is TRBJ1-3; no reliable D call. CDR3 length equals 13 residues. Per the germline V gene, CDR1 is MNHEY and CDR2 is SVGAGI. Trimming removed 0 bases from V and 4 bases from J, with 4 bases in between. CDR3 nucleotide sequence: TGTGCCAGCAGTTACTCCGGGGGAAACACCATATATTTT. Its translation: CASSYSGGNTIYF.

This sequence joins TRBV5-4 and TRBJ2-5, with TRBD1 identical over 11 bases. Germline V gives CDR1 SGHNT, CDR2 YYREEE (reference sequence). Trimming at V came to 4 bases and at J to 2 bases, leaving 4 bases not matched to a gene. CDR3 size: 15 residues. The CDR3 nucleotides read TGTGCCAGCAGCCGGGACAGGGGGGATCAAGAGACCCAGTACTTC. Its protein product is CASSRDRGDQETQYF.

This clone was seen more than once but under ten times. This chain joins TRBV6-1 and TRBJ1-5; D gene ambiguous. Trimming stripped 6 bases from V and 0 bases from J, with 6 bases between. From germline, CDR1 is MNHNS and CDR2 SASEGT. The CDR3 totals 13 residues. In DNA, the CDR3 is TGTGCCAGCAGGGGCTATAGCAATCAGCCCCAGCATTTT. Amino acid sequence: CASRGYSNQPQHF.

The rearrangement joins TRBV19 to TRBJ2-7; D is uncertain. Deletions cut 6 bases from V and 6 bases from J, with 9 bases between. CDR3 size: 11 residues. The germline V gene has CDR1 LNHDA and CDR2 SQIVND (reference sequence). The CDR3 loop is CASRGGAEQYF. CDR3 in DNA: TGTGCCAGTAGAGGTGGAGCCGAGCAGTACTTC. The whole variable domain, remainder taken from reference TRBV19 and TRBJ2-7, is DGGITQSPKYLFRKEGQNVTLSCEQNLNHDAMYWYRQDPGQGLRLIYYSQIVNDFQKGDIAEGYSVSREKKESFPLTVTSAQKNPTAFYLCASRGGAEQYFGPGTRLTVT.

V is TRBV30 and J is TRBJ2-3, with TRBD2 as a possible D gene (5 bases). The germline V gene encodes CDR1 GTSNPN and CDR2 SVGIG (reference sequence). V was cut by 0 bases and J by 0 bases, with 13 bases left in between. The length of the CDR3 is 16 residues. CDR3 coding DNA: TGTGCCTGGAGTGTAGAAAGCGGTTCTAGCACAGATACGCAGTATTTT. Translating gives CAWSVESGSSTDTQYF.

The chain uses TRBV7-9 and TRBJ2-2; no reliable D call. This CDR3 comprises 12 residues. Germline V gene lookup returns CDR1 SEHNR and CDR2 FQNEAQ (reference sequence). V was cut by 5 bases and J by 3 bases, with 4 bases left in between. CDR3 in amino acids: CASSPYTGELFF. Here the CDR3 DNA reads TGTGCCAGCAGCCCTTACACCGGGGAGCTGTTTTTT.

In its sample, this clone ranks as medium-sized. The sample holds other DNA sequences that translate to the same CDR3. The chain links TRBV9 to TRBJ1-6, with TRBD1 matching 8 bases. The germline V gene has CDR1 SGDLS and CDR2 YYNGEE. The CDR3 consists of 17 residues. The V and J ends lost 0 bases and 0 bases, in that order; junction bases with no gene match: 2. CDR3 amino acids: CASSVEGTGSYNSPLHF. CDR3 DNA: TGTGCCAGCAGCGTAGAGGGGACAGGCTCCTATAATTCACCCCTCCACTTT.

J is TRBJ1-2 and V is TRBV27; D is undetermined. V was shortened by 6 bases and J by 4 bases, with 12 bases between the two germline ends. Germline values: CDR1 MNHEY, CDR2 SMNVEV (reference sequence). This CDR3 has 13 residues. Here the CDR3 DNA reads TGTGCCAGCAGCGGCGGGGAGCTCTATGGCTACACCTTC. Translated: CASSGGELYGYTF.

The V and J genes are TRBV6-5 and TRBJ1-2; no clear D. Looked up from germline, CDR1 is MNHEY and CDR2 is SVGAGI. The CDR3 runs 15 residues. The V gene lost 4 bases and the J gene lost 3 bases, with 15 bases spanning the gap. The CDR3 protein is CASSSIPSMYYGYTF. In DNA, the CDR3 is TGTGCCAGCAGTTCTATTCCCAGTATGTACTATGGCTACACCTTC.

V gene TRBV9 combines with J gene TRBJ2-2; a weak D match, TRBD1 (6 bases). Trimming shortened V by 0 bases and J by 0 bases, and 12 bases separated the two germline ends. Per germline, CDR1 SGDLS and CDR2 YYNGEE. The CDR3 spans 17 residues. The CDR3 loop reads CASSVGWTDANTGELFF. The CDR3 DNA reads TGTGCCAGCAGCGTAGGCTGGACAGACGCGAACACCGGGGAGCTGTTTTTT. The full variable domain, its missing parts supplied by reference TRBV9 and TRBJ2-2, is DSGVTQTPKHLITATGQRVTLRCSPRSGDLSVYWYQQSLDQGLQFLIQYYNGEERAKGNILERFSAQQFPDLHSELNLSSLELGDSALYFCASSVGWTDANTGELFFGEGSRLTVL.

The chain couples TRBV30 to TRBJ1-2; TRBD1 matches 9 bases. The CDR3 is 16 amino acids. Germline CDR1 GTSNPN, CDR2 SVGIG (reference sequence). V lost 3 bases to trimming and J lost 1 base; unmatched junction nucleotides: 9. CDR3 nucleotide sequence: TGTGCCTGGAGCGGCGGGACAGGGAATAATAACTATGGCTACACCTTC. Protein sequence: CAWSGGTGNNNYGYTF.